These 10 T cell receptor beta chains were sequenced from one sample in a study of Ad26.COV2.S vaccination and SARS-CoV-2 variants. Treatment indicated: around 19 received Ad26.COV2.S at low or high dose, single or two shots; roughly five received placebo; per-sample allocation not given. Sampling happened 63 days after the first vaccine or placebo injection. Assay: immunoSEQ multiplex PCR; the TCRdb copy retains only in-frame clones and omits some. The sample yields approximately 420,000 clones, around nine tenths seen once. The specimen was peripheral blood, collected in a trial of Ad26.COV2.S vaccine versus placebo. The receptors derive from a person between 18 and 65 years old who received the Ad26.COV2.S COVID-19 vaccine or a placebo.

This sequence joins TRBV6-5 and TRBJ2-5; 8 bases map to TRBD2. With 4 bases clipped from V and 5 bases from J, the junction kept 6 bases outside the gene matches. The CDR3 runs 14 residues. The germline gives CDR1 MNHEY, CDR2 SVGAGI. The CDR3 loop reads CASSWGLEWETQYF. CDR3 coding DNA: TGTGCCAGCAGTTGGGGACTAGAGTGGGAGACCCAGTACTTC.

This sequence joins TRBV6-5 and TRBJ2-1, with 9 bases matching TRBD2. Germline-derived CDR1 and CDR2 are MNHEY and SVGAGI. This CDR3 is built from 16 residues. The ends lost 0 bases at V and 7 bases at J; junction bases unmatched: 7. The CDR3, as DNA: TGTGCCAGCAGTTACTCGCCTAGCGGGGTTCAGAATGAGCAGTTCTTC. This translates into CASSYSPSGVQNEQFF.

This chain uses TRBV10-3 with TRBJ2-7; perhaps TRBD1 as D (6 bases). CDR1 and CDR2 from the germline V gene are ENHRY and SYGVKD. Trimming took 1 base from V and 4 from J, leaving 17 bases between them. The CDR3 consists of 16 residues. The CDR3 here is CAISEYGRQAQYEQYF. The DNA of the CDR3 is TGTGCCATCAGTGAGTATGGCCGACAGGCCCAATACGAGCAGTACTTC.

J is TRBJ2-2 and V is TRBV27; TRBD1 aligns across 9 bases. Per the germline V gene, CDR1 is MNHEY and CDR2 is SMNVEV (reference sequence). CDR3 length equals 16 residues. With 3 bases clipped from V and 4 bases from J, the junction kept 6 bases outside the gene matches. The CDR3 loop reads CASSLSGQGPTGELFF. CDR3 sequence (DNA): TGTGCCAGCAGTTTGTCGGGACAGGGCCCCACCGGGGAGCTGTTTTTT.

The CDR3 spells CVRSLEADRGGTEAFF. CDR3 DNA sequence: TGTGTCAGAAGCTTAGAAGCAGACAGGGGAGGCACTGAAGCTTTCTTT. The V and J genes are TRBV7-5 and TRBJ1-1; the listed D gene, TRBD1, was not tested against the DNA. TRBV7-5 is listed as a pseudogene. The CDR3 consists of 16 residues.

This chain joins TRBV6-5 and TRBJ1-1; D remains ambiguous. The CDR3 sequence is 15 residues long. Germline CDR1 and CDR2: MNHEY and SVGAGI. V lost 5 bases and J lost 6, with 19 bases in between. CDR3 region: CASSTEYRLVSEAFF. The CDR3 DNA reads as TGTGCCAGCAGTACAGAGTATAGGTTGGTATCTGAAGCTTTCTTT.

CDR3 sequence reads: CASSQDYGGRETQYF. The CDR3, as DNA: TGCGCCAGCAGCCAAGACTACGGGGGGAGAGAGACCCAGTACTTC. The V call is TRBV4-1, the J call TRBJ2-5; 7 nucleotides line up with TRBD2. Trimming at V came to 0 bases and at J to 4 bases, leaving 5 bases not matched to a gene. There are 15 residues in the CDR3. In germline, CDR1 is MGHRA, CDR2 YSYEKL.

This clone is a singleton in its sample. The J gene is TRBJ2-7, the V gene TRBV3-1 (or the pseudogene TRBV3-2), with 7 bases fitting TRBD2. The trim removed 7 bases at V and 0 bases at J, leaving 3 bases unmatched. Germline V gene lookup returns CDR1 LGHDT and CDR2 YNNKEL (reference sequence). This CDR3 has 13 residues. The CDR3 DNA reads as TGTGCCAGCAATTCGGGAGGCTCCTACGAGCAGTACTTC. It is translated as CASNSGGSYEQYF.

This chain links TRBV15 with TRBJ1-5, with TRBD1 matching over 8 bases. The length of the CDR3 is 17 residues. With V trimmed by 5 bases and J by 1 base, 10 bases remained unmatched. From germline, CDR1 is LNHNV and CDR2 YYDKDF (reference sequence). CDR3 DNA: TGTGCCACCAGCGTTCTGGCGCAGGGGGCAAGCAATCAGCCCCAGCATTTT. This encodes CATSVLAQGASNQPQHF.

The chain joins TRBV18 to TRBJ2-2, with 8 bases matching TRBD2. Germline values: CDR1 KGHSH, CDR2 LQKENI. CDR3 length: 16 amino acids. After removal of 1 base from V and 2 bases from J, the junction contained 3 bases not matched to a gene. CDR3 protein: CASSPLAGPNTGELFF. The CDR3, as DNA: TGTGCCAGCTCACCACTAGCGGGGCCTAACACCGGGGAGCTGTTTTTT.